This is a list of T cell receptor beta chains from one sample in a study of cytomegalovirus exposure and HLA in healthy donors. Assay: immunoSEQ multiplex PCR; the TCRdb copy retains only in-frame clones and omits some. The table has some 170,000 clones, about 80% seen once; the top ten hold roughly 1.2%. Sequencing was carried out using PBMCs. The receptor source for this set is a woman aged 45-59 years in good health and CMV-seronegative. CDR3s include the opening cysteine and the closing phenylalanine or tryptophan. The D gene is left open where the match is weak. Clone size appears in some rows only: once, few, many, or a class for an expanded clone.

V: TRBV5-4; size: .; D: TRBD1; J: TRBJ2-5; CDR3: CASSAGTAQETQYF; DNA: TGTGCCAGCAGCGCCGGGACAGCCCAAGAGACCCAGTACTTC
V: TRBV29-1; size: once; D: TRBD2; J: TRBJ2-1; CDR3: CSVEGLAGGHEQFF; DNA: TGCAGCGTTGAGGGACTAGCGGGGGGGCACGAGCAGTTCTTC
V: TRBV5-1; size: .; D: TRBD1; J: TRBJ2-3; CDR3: CASSSGQGVTDTQYF; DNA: TGCGCCAGCAGCTCGGGACAGGGAGTCACAGATACGCAGTATTTT
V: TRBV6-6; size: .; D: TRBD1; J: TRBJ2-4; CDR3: CASRTGDIQYF; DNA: TGTGCCAGCAGGACAGGGGACATTCAGTACTTC
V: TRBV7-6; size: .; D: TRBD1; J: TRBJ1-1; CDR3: CASSLDAGTENTEAFF; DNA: TGTGCCAGCAGCTTAGATGCCGGGACAGAGAACACTGAAGCTTTCTTT
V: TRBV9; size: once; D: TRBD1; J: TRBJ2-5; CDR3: CASSVSPGGPVIRQETQYF; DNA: TGTGCCAGCAGCGTATCCCCAGGGGGCCCCGTTATTAGGCAAGAGACCCAGTACTTC
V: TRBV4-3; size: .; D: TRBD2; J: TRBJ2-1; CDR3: CASSQVPAGPFYNEQFF; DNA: TGCGCCAGCAGCCAAGTTCCAGCGGGACCTTTCTACAATGAGCAGTTCTTC
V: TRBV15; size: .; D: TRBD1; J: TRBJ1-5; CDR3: CATRATGTNQPQHF; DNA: TGTGCCACCAGGGCGACAGGGACCAATCAGCCCCAGCATTTT
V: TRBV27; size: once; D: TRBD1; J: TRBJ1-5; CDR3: CASSFRQGEAPNQPQHF; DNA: TGTGCCAGCAGTTTTAGACAGGGGGAGGCGCCCAATCAGCCCCAGCATTTT
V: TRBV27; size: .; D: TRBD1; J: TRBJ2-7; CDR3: CASSEKTPGGIPSYEQYF; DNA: TGTGCCAGCAGTGAGAAGACCCCAGGGGGTATCCCCTCCTACGAGCAGTACTTC
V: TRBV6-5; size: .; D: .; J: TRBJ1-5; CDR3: CASRRQPRSNQPQHF; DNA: TGTGCCAGCAGGAGACAGCCCCGGAGCAATCAGCCCCAGCATTTT
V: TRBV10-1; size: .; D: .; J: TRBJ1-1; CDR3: CASSDSVNTEAFF; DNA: TGCGCCAGCAGTGATTCAGTGAACACTGAAGCTTTCTTT
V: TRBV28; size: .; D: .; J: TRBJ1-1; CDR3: CASSRLTGLNTEAFF; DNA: TGTGCCAGCAGTCGTCTGACGGGATTGAACACTGAAGCTTTCTTT
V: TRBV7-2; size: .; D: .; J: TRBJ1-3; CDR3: CASSLRGASSGNTIYF; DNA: TGTGCCAGCAGCTTACGGGGAGCAAGCTCTGGAAACACCATATATTTT
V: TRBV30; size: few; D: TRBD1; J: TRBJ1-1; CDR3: CAWSRDRVDTEAFF; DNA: TGTGCCTGGAGCCGGGACAGGGTGGACACTGAAGCTTTCTTT
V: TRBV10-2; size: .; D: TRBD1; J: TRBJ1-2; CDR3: CASSSQGDYGYTF; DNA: TGCGCCAGCAGTTCCCAGGGGGACTATGGCTACACCTTC
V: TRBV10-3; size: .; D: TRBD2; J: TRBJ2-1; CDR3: CAISGTSGVGGSEQFF; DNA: TGTGCCATCAGTGGCACTAGCGGAGTAGGGGGGAGTGAGCAGTTCTTC
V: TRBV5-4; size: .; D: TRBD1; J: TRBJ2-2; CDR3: CASSLAGQGAGELFF; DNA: TGTGCCAGCAGCTTGGCGGGACAGGGGGCCGGGGAGCTGTTTTTT
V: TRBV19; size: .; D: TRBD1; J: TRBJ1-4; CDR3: CASHQGGQGSEKLFF; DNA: TGTGCCAGTCACCAGGGGGGACAGGGAAGTGAAAAACTGTTTTTT